These T cell receptor beta chains were read from a single sample in a study of cytomegalovirus exposure and HLA in healthy donors. Libraries were prepared by immunoSEQ multiplex PCR; TCRdb keeps only in-frame clonotypes and omits some of them. The sample includes around 200,000 clones, 60% to 80% of them seen just once. The sequenced sample was PBMCs. These receptors were obtained from a man between 35 and 55 years old in good health and CMV-seronegative. The CDR3 runs from the conserved cysteine through the conserved F or W. The order of the fields is CDR3 DNA, CDR3 protein, clone size, D gene, J gene, V gene, CDR3 length. D genes are given only for firm matches. Only some rows state a clone size, as once, few, many or a class for expanded clones.

cdr3_nt: TGTGCCAGCACCCGGGATTCAGAAGAGACCCAGTACTTC; cdr3_aa: CASTRDSEETQYF; clone_size: once; d_call: NA; j_call: TRBJ2-5; v_call: TRBV2; cdr3_length: 13
cdr3_nt: TGTTCCAGCAGCTTGGCGGGGGACTACGAGCAGTACTTC; cdr3_aa: CSSSLAGDYEQYF; clone_size: few; d_call: TRBD2; j_call: TRBJ2-7; v_call: TRBV7-9; cdr3_length: 13
cdr3_nt: TGTGCCTGGAGGGTGGACAGGGGCAATTCACCCCTCCACTTT; cdr3_aa: CAWRVDRGNSPLHF; clone_size: NA; d_call: TRBD1; j_call: TRBJ1-6; v_call: TRBV30; cdr3_length: 14
cdr3_nt: TGTGCCAGCAGAGGACAGGGGGCCTACGAGCAGTACTTC; cdr3_aa: CASRGQGAYEQYF; clone_size: few; d_call: TRBD1; j_call: TRBJ2-7; v_call: TRBV6-1; cdr3_length: 13
cdr3_nt: TGTGCCAGCAGTTACATACAGGGGGCTGGGGAGACCCAGTACTTC; cdr3_aa: CASSYIQGAGETQYF; clone_size: NA; d_call: TRBD1; j_call: TRBJ2-5; v_call: TRBV6-6; cdr3_length: 15
cdr3_nt: TGTGCCAGCAGTTTTTCAGGGGGCACAGATACGCAGTATTTT; cdr3_aa: CASSFSGGTDTQYF; clone_size: NA; d_call: NA; j_call: TRBJ2-3; v_call: TRBV11-3; cdr3_length: 14
cdr3_nt: TGTGCCAGCAGCTCCCGGGGGGTAGGGGGCACAGATACGCAGTATTTT; cdr3_aa: CASSSRGVGGTDTQYF; clone_size: NA; d_call: TRBD2; j_call: TRBJ2-3; v_call: TRBV7-2; cdr3_length: 16
cdr3_nt: TGTGCCAGCAGACCCCGGGGGGGAAACACCATATATTTT; cdr3_aa: CASRPRGGNTIYF; clone_size: NA; d_call: NA; j_call: TRBJ1-3; v_call: TRBV5-4; cdr3_length: 13
cdr3_nt: TGTGCCAGCAGCCCCTGGGACACCCGCGTCGAGCAGTACTTC; cdr3_aa: CASSPWDTRVEQYF; clone_size: NA; d_call: NA; j_call: TRBJ2-7; v_call: TRBV7-2; cdr3_length: 14
cdr3_nt: TGTGCCAGCAGCCAATATCCCCAGGGAGATACGCAGTATTTT; cdr3_aa: CASSQYPQGDTQYF; clone_size: NA; d_call: NA; j_call: TRBJ2-3; v_call: TRBV14; cdr3_length: 14
cdr3_nt: TGTGCCAGCAGATTACCAATCTCTGGAAACACCATATATTTT; cdr3_aa: CASRLPISGNTIYF; clone_size: NA; d_call: NA; j_call: TRBJ1-3; v_call: TRBV7-9; cdr3_length: 14
cdr3_nt: TGTGCCAGCGGGGCACCGAACACTGAAGCTTTCTTT; cdr3_aa: CASGAPNTEAFF; clone_size: NA; d_call: NA; j_call: TRBJ1-1; v_call: TRBV28; cdr3_length: 12
cdr3_nt: TGTGCCTGGAGCGCCGACAAGAACACTGAAGCTTTCTTT; cdr3_aa: CAWSADKNTEAFF; clone_size: once; d_call: NA; j_call: TRBJ1-1; v_call: TRBV30; cdr3_length: 13
cdr3_nt: TGTGCCAGTAGTCGGACAGGGGCAATTGAAAAACTGTTTTTT; cdr3_aa: CASSRTGAIEKLFF; clone_size: NA; d_call: TRBD1; j_call: TRBJ1-4; v_call: TRBV19; cdr3_length: 14
cdr3_nt: TGCGCCAGCAGGGCGACTGAGCGGGAGGACACCGGGGAGCTGTTTTTT; cdr3_aa: CASRATEREDTGELFF; clone_size: NA; d_call: TRBD2; j_call: TRBJ2-2; v_call: TRBV10-2; cdr3_length: 16
cdr3_nt: TGTGCCAGCAGCTATAGTCCGACAGATACGCAGTATTTT; cdr3_aa: CASSYSPTDTQYF; clone_size: few; d_call: NA; j_call: TRBJ2-3; v_call: TRBV9; cdr3_length: 13
cdr3_nt: TGTGCCAGCAGTTTTGGCCGGAACACTGAAGCTTTCTTT; cdr3_aa: CASSFGRNTEAFF; clone_size: NA; d_call: NA; j_call: TRBJ1-1; v_call: TRBV6-5; cdr3_length: 13
cdr3_nt: TGTGCCAGCAGTTACGGGCTAGCTCCCAGCACAGATACGCAGTATTTT; cdr3_aa: CASSYGLAPSTDTQYF; clone_size: NA; d_call: NA; j_call: TRBJ2-3; v_call: TRBV6-5; cdr3_length: 16
cdr3_nt: TGCGCCAGCAGCCAAGATTGGGGAGGCCGCACAGATACGCAGTATTTT; cdr3_aa: CASSQDWGGRTDTQYF; clone_size: NA; d_call: NA; j_call: TRBJ2-3; v_call: TRBV4-1; cdr3_length: 16
cdr3_nt: TGTGCTAGCAGCCCGGGACAGGGGGAAGGTCGACTGTTTTTT; cdr3_aa: CASSPGQGEGRLFF; clone_size: NA; d_call: TRBD1; j_call: TRBJ1-4; v_call: TRBV7-7; cdr3_length: 14
cdr3_nt: TGTGCCAGCAGGGAAAGGGACAGGGGTCAGCCCCAGCATTTT; cdr3_aa: CASRERDRGQPQHF; clone_size: NA; d_call: TRBD1; j_call: TRBJ1-5; v_call: TRBV2; cdr3_length: 14
cdr3_nt: TGTGCCAGCAGTCGACTAGCGGAAGGCACAGATACGCAGTATTTT; cdr3_aa: CASSRLAEGTDTQYF; clone_size: NA; d_call: TRBD2; j_call: TRBJ2-3; v_call: TRBV6-5; cdr3_length: 15
cdr3_nt: TGCAGCGTTAAAGGCCCAGGGGCCGAGCAGTACTTC; cdr3_aa: CSVKGPGAEQYF; clone_size: few; d_call: NA; j_call: TRBJ2-7; v_call: TRBV29-1; cdr3_length: 12
cdr3_nt: TGTGCCAGCAGCTCCCTCCGAGCGGGAGAGACCCAGTACTTC; cdr3_aa: CASSSLRAGETQYF; clone_size: NA; d_call: NA; j_call: TRBJ2-5; v_call: TRBV13; cdr3_length: 14
cdr3_nt: TGCGCCAGCAGCTTAGGGACAGAAGCTTTCTTT; cdr3_aa: CASSLGTEAFF; clone_size: NA; d_call: NA; j_call: TRBJ1-1; v_call: TRBV5-1; cdr3_length: 11
cdr3_nt: TGTGCCTGGGCAGGGGGCGGAGAGACCCAGTACTTC; cdr3_aa: CAWAGGGETQYF; clone_size: NA; d_call: TRBD1; j_call: TRBJ2-5; v_call: TRBV30; cdr3_length: 12
cdr3_nt: TGCAGCGTTGGACAGGGGTTCTACAATGAGCAGTTCTTC; cdr3_aa: CSVGQGFYNEQFF; clone_size: NA; d_call: TRBD1; j_call: TRBJ2-1; v_call: TRBV29-1; cdr3_length: 13
cdr3_nt: TGTGCCACCAGCAAATCCCCCCTAGCGGGAGGGCCGGGGCATGAGCAGTTCTTC; cdr3_aa: CATSKSPLAGGPGHEQFF; clone_size: NA; d_call: TRBD2; j_call: TRBJ2-1; v_call: TRBV15; cdr3_length: 18
cdr3_nt: TGTGCCAGCAGCCGAACCCTAGAGTTGTTCTTC; cdr3_aa: CASSRTLELFF; clone_size: few; d_call: NA; j_call: TRBJ2-1; v_call: TRBV11-2; cdr3_length: 11
cdr3_nt: TGTGCCTGGAGTGTACTCGGCGGCTACGAGCAGTACTTC; cdr3_aa: CAWSVLGGYEQYF; clone_size: few; d_call: NA; j_call: TRBJ2-7; v_call: TRBV30; cdr3_length: 13
cdr3_nt: TGTGCCAGTAGTATCTCATCGGGGACAGGGAAATACGAGCAGTACTTC; cdr3_aa: CASSISSGTGKYEQYF; clone_size: NA; d_call: TRBD1; j_call: TRBJ2-7; v_call: TRBV19; cdr3_length: 16
cdr3_nt: TGTGCCAGCAGCTCGGGACAGATTCAATACTATGGCTACACCTTC; cdr3_aa: CASSSGQIQYYGYTF; clone_size: NA; d_call: TRBD1; j_call: TRBJ1-2; v_call: TRBV5-4; cdr3_length: 15
cdr3_nt: TGTGCCAGCAGCGAAGACGGCACGGGGGGTAGCACAGATACGCAGTATTTT; cdr3_aa: CASSEDGTGGSTDTQYF; clone_size: NA; d_call: TRBD2; j_call: TRBJ2-3; v_call: TRBV4-2; cdr3_length: 17
cdr3_nt: TGTGCCAGCAGCGCATCGACAGGGCAAGCTTTCTTT; cdr3_aa: CASSASTGQAFF; clone_size: NA; d_call: TRBD1; j_call: TRBJ1-1; v_call: TRBV11-3; cdr3_length: 12
cdr3_nt: TGTGCCAGCAGTGAATTACCCCCCAGCGAAGAGACCCAGTACTTC; cdr3_aa: CASSELPPSEETQYF; clone_size: NA; d_call: NA; j_call: TRBJ2-5; v_call: TRBV25-1; cdr3_length: 15
cdr3_nt: TGTGCCAGCAGGGACATTGATACGCAGTATTTT; cdr3_aa: CASRDIDTQYF; clone_size: few; d_call: NA; j_call: TRBJ2-3; v_call: TRBV6-1; cdr3_length: 11
cdr3_nt: TGTGCCAGTAGTATATACGGCCTCTCGGCGGCGTACACCGGGGAGCTGTTTTTT; cdr3_aa: CASSIYGLSAAYTGELFF; clone_size: NA; d_call: NA; j_call: TRBJ2-2; v_call: TRBV19; cdr3_length: 18
cdr3_nt: TGCGCCAGCAGCTATGGGACTAGCGGGGACAATGAGCAGTTCTTC; cdr3_aa: CASSYGTSGDNEQFF; clone_size: NA; d_call: TRBD2; j_call: TRBJ2-1; v_call: TRBV4-3; cdr3_length: 15
cdr3_nt: TGTGCCAGCAGTGAGGCTTTGGCCACTAGCGGGCTTGGGACCCAGTACTTC; cdr3_aa: CASSEALATSGLGTQYF; clone_size: NA; d_call: TRBD2; j_call: TRBJ2-5; v_call: TRBV2; cdr3_length: 17
cdr3_nt: TGTGCCAGCAGCGTAGTAGGGACTAGCGGGATCTACGAGCAGTACTTC; cdr3_aa: CASSVVGTSGIYEQYF; clone_size: NA; d_call: TRBD2; j_call: TRBJ2-7; v_call: TRBV9; cdr3_length: 16
cdr3_nt: TGTGCCTTCCGACAGGGGGGAGATCAGAGCTATGGCTACACCTTC; cdr3_aa: CAFRQGGDQSYGYTF; clone_size: few; d_call: TRBD1; j_call: TRBJ1-2; v_call: TRBV10-3; cdr3_length: 15
cdr3_nt: TGTGCCAGCTCCCGGGACAGCAATAACTATGGCTACACCTTC; cdr3_aa: CASSRDSNNYGYTF; clone_size: NA; d_call: TRBD1; j_call: TRBJ1-2; v_call: TRBV6-1; cdr3_length: 14
cdr3_nt: TGTGCCGGGACTAGCGGGAATGCGGAGACCCAGTACTTC; cdr3_aa: CAGTSGNAETQYF; clone_size: NA; d_call: TRBD2; j_call: TRBJ2-5; v_call: TRBV30; cdr3_length: 13
cdr3_nt: TGTGCCAGCAGTCCCTTCGGGGGGAGTTACAATGAGCAGTTCTTC; cdr3_aa: CASSPFGGSYNEQFF; clone_size: NA; d_call: TRBD2; j_call: TRBJ2-1; v_call: TRBV6-5; cdr3_length: 15
cdr3_nt: TGTGCCAGCAGCCAGGAGGGACTAGCGATTCAAGAGACCCAGTACTTC; cdr3_aa: CASSQEGLAIQETQYF; clone_size: NA; d_call: TRBD2; j_call: TRBJ2-5; v_call: TRBV4-2; cdr3_length: 16
cdr3_nt: TGTGCCAGCAGCGAGGTCCGCATCTCTGGGGCCAACGTCCTGACTTTC; cdr3_aa: CASSEVRISGANVLTF; clone_size: NA; d_call: NA; j_call: TRBJ2-6; v_call: TRBV2; cdr3_length: 16
cdr3_nt: TGTGCCAGCAGTTCGTCCTCCCGGGGTGCTACGCAGTATTTT; cdr3_aa: CASSSSSRGATQYF; clone_size: NA; d_call: NA; j_call: TRBJ2-3; v_call: TRBV27; cdr3_length: 14
cdr3_nt: TGCGCCAGCAGCCAGTCCGGAACAGGGCGCAATGAGCAGTTCTTC; cdr3_aa: CASSQSGTGRNEQFF; clone_size: few; d_call: NA; j_call: TRBJ2-1; v_call: TRBV4-1; cdr3_length: 15
cdr3_nt: TGTGCCAGCAGGGACAGGGAGCAAACCGGCGGGGAGCTGTTTTTT; cdr3_aa: CASRDREQTGGELFF; clone_size: NA; d_call: TRBD1; j_call: TRBJ2-2; v_call: TRBV6-1; cdr3_length: 15
cdr3_nt: TGTGCCAGCAGCGTATTCGGCGGGGTGAAGTACAATGAGCAGTTCTTC; cdr3_aa: CASSVFGGVKYNEQFF; clone_size: NA; d_call: NA; j_call: TRBJ2-1; v_call: TRBV9; cdr3_length: 16
cdr3_nt: TGCAGCGGTGACTGGGCAGAGACCCAGTACTTC; cdr3_aa: CSGDWAETQYF; clone_size: NA; d_call: NA; j_call: TRBJ2-5; v_call: TRBV29-1; cdr3_length: 11
cdr3_nt: TGTGCCAGTAGGCACGGGGGGGCCAGCTCAGATACGCAGTATTTT; cdr3_aa: CASRHGGASSDTQYF; clone_size: once; d_call: TRBD2; j_call: TRBJ2-3; v_call: TRBV19; cdr3_length: 15
cdr3_nt: TGTGCCAGCACCCTCTCGGGGGTAAATCGAGCCAAAAACATTCAGTACTTC; cdr3_aa: CASTLSGVNRAKNIQYF; clone_size: NA; d_call: NA; j_call: TRBJ2-4; v_call: TRBV2; cdr3_length: 17